These 31 T cell receptor beta chains share one sample of origin, sequenced in a study of tissue T cells after allogeneic stem cell transplantation. The data were produced by immunoSEQ multiplex PCR, yet TCRdb's version contains in-frame clones alone and is incomplete. The sample carries 7,200 or so clones, approximately 46% recorded once. Time point specified: mouse harvest day 7 after allogeneic transplant. Each mouse received 10^7 T-cell-depleted marrow cells plus 10^6 splenic CD5+ T cells by tail vein. The sequencing input was gut tissue. Receptor source: a female BALB/c mouse given C57BL/6 T cells with graft-versus-host disease after an allogeneic hematopoietic cell transplant.

This clone was seen only once. The gene names here belong to mouse. The missing CDR3 end, 1 residue past where the read stops, is filled in from the germline J gene. The chain employs TRBV26 and TRBJ2-1, with D possibly TRBD1 on 6 matching bases. Trimming cost V 2 bases and J 3 bases, with 8 bases left between them. The CDR3 loop spans 14 amino acids. The germline V gene has CDR1 KGHPV and CDR2 FQNQEV (reference sequence). CDR3 DNA, as far as it was read: TGTGCCAGCAGTCTGGGGGACATCTATGCTGAGCAGTTC. It is translated as CASSLGDIYAEQF. The entire CDR3 reads CASSLGDIYAEQFF.

This clone was seen a few times. Gene names are mouse gene names. The read falls 1 residue short of the CDR3 end, and the missing part is taken from the germline J gene. The chain links TRBV26 to TRBJ1-4; tentative D call: TRBD1 (6 bases). Trimming took 4 bases from V and 3 from J, leaving 9 bases between them. There are 14 residues in the CDR3. CDR1 is KGHPV and CDR2 is FQNQEV in the germline V gene (reference sequence). The sequenced part of the CDR3 DNA is TGTGCCAGCAGTCGCAGGGGAGCCAACGAAAGATTATTT. As protein: CASSRRGANERLF. The full CDR3 sequence reads CASSRRGANERLFF.

To note about this clone: The germline and genes are mouse ones. The CDR3 goes on 1 residue after the read ends, and that part is filled in from the germline J gene. This chain uses TRBV22 with TRBJ2-3; the table names TRBD1, a call not compared with the DNA. TRBV22 is given as a pseudogene. The CDR3 consists of 14 residues. The CDR3 loop is CASSSDRGEETLYF. CDR3 DNA, as far as it was read: TGTGCCAGCAGTTCGGACAGGGGGGAAGAAACGCTGTAT.

Note on this clone: One junction end disagrees with the germline gene, perhaps due to a read error. Mouse germline and gene names are used. Sequencing ends 1 residue short of the CDR3 end; the germline J gene provides the rest. The rearrangement links TRBV26 to TRBJ2-4; TRBD2 matches at 8 bases. This CDR3 comprises 14 residues. Germline V gene sequence: CDR1 KGHPV, CDR2 FQNQEV (reference sequence). The CDR3 here is CASSLSGGQSTLYF. The part of the CDR3 DNA that was read is TGTGCCAGCAGTCTGTCGGGGGGGCAAAGCACCTTGTAC.

This clone has only a few counts. Here the gene names and germline are mouse. The CDR3 is cut off 1 residue early in the read; its end comes from the germline J gene. The gene calls are TRBV26 and TRBJ1-4, with D possibly being TRBD1 (5 bases). This CDR3 is built from 14 residues. Per the germline V gene, CDR1 is KGHPV and CDR2 is FQNQEV (reference sequence). The V end was cut by 4 bases, the J end by 7 bases, with 13 bases between. CDR3 loop: CASSRQGRGERLFF. The CDR3 bases that were read are TGTGCCAGCAGTCGGCAGGGTAGAGGCGAAAGATTATTT. Supplemented by reference TRBV26 and TRBJ1-4, the full variable domain reads NSKVIQTPRYLVKGQGQKAKMRCIPEKGHPVVFWYQQNKNNEFKFLINFQNQEVLQQIDMTEKRFSAECPSNSPCSLEIQSSEAGDSALYLCASSRQGRGERLFFGHGTKLSVL.

The sample holds a few counts of this clone. All gene names here are mouse names. Sequencing ends 1 residue short of the CDR3 end; the germline J gene provides the rest. This chain uses TRBV23 with TRBJ2-1; TRBD2, as called in the table, went unchecked against the DNA. This CDR3 is 15 amino acids long. CDR1 is KGHTA, CDR2 FQNQQP, per germline. The covered CDR3 bases are TGCTCCAGCAGTCAGGCTGGGGCCAACTATGCTGAGCAGTTC. Translating it yields CSSSQAGANYAEQF. The full CDR3 sequence reads CSSSQAGANYAEQFF.

On this clone: The genes and germline here are from mouse. The missing CDR3 end, 1 residue past where the read stops, is filled in from the germline J gene. The chain couples TRBV3 to TRBJ2-5; possible D gene TRBD2, 6 bases. CDR3 size: 13 residues. Looked up from germline, CDR1 is SNHLY and CDR2 is FYNGKV (reference sequence). Trimming shortened V by 3 bases and J by 5 bases, and 9 bases separated the two germline ends. Partial CDR3 DNA: TGTGCCAGCAGCTTTGGGGGAAGAGACACCCAGTAC. Amino acid sequence: CASSFGGRDTQY. The whole CDR3 protein is CASSFGGRDTQYF.

In its sample, this clone was seen a few times. Mouse gene names apply. The sequenced part of the CDR3 DNA is TGTGCCAGCAGTCTACAGGGGAGGGGTGCTGAGCAGTTC. It yields the protein CASSLQGRGAEQF. The full CDR3 is CASSLQGRGAEQFF. The V gene is TRBV14, the J gene TRBJ2-1; 7 nucleotides agree with TRBD1. With the read ending 1 residue before the CDR3 end, the germline J gene is used to fill in that end. Germline V gene lookup returns CDR1 SGHDT and CDR2 FRDEAV. The trim removed 4 bases at V and 6 bases at J, leaving 7 bases unmatched. The CDR3 loop spans 14 amino acids.

As regards this clone: Gene names and germline match the mouse. The CDR3 end falls 1 residue outside the read, so it is completed with the germline J gene. The V and J genes are TRBV12-1 and TRBJ2-7; 8 nucleotides match TRBD2. The CDR3 length is 15 residues. The V gene's germline CDR1 is SGHSN and CDR2 HYEKVE. J gave up 0 bases and V 2 bases, and 5 bases lay outside the gene matches. The CDR3 is CASSRTGPRSYEQYF. CDR3 bases read: TGTGCCAGCTCTCGGACTGGGCCACGCTCCTATGAACAGTAC.

Remarks on this clone: Gene names and germline match the mouse. The read gets to within 1 residue of the CDR3 end, and the germline J gene fills in the rest. This chain connects TRBV26 to TRBJ2-1; possible D gene TRBD1, 6 bases. The germline V gene encodes CDR1 KGHPV and CDR2 FQNQEV (reference sequence). V lost 4 bases and J lost 6, with 10 bases in between. The CDR3 has 13 amino acids. The sequenced CDR3 bases are TGTGCCAGCAGTCGACAGGAAAGTGCTGAGCAGTTC. This gives the protein CASSRQESAEQF. The CDR3 in its entirety is CASSRQESAEQFF.

Concerning this clone: These gene names are mouse names. The CDR3 goes on 1 residue after the read ends, and that part is filled in from the germline J gene. V usage is TRBV23 and J usage is TRBJ2-3; the table's TRBD2 call for D was not verified on the DNA. CDR3 size: 14 residues. The V gene's germline CDR1 is KGHTA and CDR2 FQNQQP. CDR3 DNA (partial): TGCTCCAGCAGTCAAACTGGGGGGGCAGAAACGCTGTAT. Translating it yields CSSSQTGGAETLY. The entire CDR3 reads CSSSQTGGAETLYF.

About this clone: Mouse names are used for the genes. The CDR3 extends 1 residue past the end of the read, so its final part is completed from the germline J gene. The V gene is TRBV26, the J gene TRBJ1-1, with a possible D match to TRBD1 (6 bases). Germline V gene sequence: CDR1 KGHPV, CDR2 FQNQEV (reference sequence). The CDR3 spans 15 residues. Deletions cut 0 bases from V and 0 bases from J, with 8 bases between. The covered CDR3 bases are TGTGCCAGCAGTCTGTCGTACAGGGCAAACACAGAAGTCTTC. It codes for CASSLSYRANTEVF. The whole CDR3 is CASSLSYRANTEVFF. Full variable domain (rest looked up from reference TRBV26 and TRBJ1-1): NSKVIQTPRYLVKGQGQKAKMRCIPEKGHPVVFWYQQNKNNEFKFLINFQNQEVLQQIDMTEKRFSAECPSNSPCSLEIQSSEAGDSALYLCASSLSYRANTEVFFGKGTRLTVV.

In the case of this clone: Mouse gene names apply. The read comes to an end 1 residue before the CDR3 does, leaving the germline J gene to fill in the end. The V gene is TRBV5, the J gene TRBJ2-7; 11 bases are shared with TRBD2. The germline V gene has CDR1 LGHNA and CDR2 YNLKQL (reference sequence). The CDR3 has 16 amino acids. Unmatched junction bases numbered 5, after V lost 4 bases and J lost 0 bases. CDR3 sequence reads: CASSLRDWGSSYEQYF. The sequenced part of the CDR3 DNA is TGTGCCAGCAGCCTTCGGGACTGGGGGAGCTCCTATGAACAGTAC.

As concerns this clone: A much larger clone lies a single base off, so this may be a read error. Genes here carry mouse names. The read gets to within 1 residue of the CDR3 end, and the germline J gene fills in the rest. V is TRBV24 and J is TRBJ2-7, with D possibly being TRBD1 (5 bases). The V end was cut by 4 bases, the J end by 4 bases, with 5 bases between. The CDR3 loop spans 11 amino acids. Germline V gene data show CDR1 as KGHTA and CDR2 as FRNEEI. Partial CDR3 DNA: TGTGCCAGCAGTCAGGGGTATGAACAGTAC. This sequence encodes CASSQGYEQY. The entire CDR3 protein reads CASSQGYEQYF.

Notes on this clone: Gene names refer to mouse genes. The read terminates 1 residue ahead of where the CDR3 ends, so the germline J gene completes it. V and J are TRBV3 and TRBJ2-3, with D hard to call. Per the germline V gene, CDR1 is SNHLY and CDR2 is FYNGKV (reference sequence). Trimming removed 4 bases from V and 0 bases from J, with 5 bases in between. The CDR3 is 13 amino acids. The sequenced CDR3 bases are TGTGCCAGCAGCTCTACTAGTGCAGAAACGCTGTAT. Translation: CASSSTSAETLY. The entire CDR3 protein is CASSSTSAETLYF.

Comment on this clone: Gene labels here are mouse ones. The read ends 1 residue before the CDR3 terminus; that terminus is restored from the germline J gene. This chain joins TRBV26 and TRBJ1-4; TRBD1 might be the D (5 bases). Trimming removed 4 bases from V and 4 bases from J, with 10 bases in between. Germline V gene lookup returns CDR1 KGHPV and CDR2 FQNQEV (reference sequence). The CDR3 contains 14 residues. This CDR3 is CASSPSGVNERLFF. The covered CDR3 bases are TGTGCCAGCAGTCCCTCGGGGGTCAACGAAAGATTATTT.

This clone occurred a few times. Genes and germline come from the mouse. Read sequence stops 1 residue before the CDR3 end, and the germline J gene provides the missing end. The genes are TRBV12-2 and TRBJ2-7; 11 bases fit TRBD2. Trimming cost V 0 bases and J 2 bases; bases outside gene matches: 5. Germline loops: CDR1 SGHLS, CDR2 HYDKME. The CDR3 is 16 residues long. CDR3 residues: CASSLERTGGTYEQYF. The sequenced CDR3 bases are TGTGCCAGCTCTCTCGAGCGGACTGGGGGGACCTATGAACAGTAC.

Points on this clone: The gene names here belong to mouse. The read stops 1 residue short of the end of the CDR3; the missing end is completed from the germline J gene. The chain links TRBV26 to TRBJ1-6, with D perhaps matching TRBD1 (6 bases). TRBJ1-6 is an open reading frame whose function is uncertain. CDR1 is KGHPV, CDR2 FQNQEV, per germline (reference sequence). The length of the CDR3 is 14 residues. V shed 7 bases and J shed 3 bases, with 10 bases lying between them. CDR3 sequence: CASTRDNYNSPLYF. The covered CDR3 bases are TGTGCCAGCACCCGGGACAACTATAATTCGCCCCTCTAC.

A few counts support this clone. Gene names and germline match the mouse. CDR3 bases read: TGTGCCAGCTGGGACAGGGGGCGGGAACAGTAC. Protein sequence: CASWDRGREQY. The whole CDR3 is CASWDRGREQYF. The genes are TRBV12-2 and TRBJ2-7; 12 bases line up with TRBD1. The CDR3 goes on 1 residue after the read ends, and that part is filled in from the germline J gene. Germline V lookup: CDR1 SGHLS, CDR2 HYDKME. With 5 bases clipped from V and 7 bases from J, the junction kept 2 bases outside the gene matches. The CDR3 contains 12 residues.

A note on this clone: Mouse gene names and germline throughout. The read stops 1 residue short of the end of the CDR3; the missing end is completed from the germline J gene. This chain connects TRBV26 to TRBJ1-1; possibly TRBD1 for D (6 bases). This CDR3 has 14 residues. Germline V gives CDR1 KGHPV, CDR2 FQNQEV (reference sequence). Trimming removed 4 bases from V and 0 bases from J, with 9 bases in between. CDR3 amino acids: CASSPGHSNTEVFF. CDR3 DNA, as far as it was read: TGTGCCAGCAGTCCGGGACACTCAAACACAGAAGTCTTC.

With regard to this clone: Genes and germline come from the mouse. The observed sequence ends 1 residue before the CDR3 terminus, with the missing tail filled in from the germline J gene. The chain joins TRBV3 to TRBJ2-4; D possibly uses TRBD1 or TRBD2 (5 bases each). V dropped 3 bases and J dropped 4 bases, with 11 bases sitting between them. The CDR3 runs to 14 residues. Germline lookup yields CDR1 SNHLY and CDR2 FYNGKV (reference sequence). The CDR3 DNA, read in part, is TGTGCCAGCAGCTTCCCGGGACGAGAAAACACCTTGTAC. This translates into CASSFPGRENTLY. The whole CDR3 protein reads CASSFPGRENTLYF.

In regard to this clone: Gene and germline names: mouse. The read ends 1 residue before the CDR3 terminus; that terminus is restored from the germline J gene. This chain uses TRBV26 with TRBJ2-3; D is unclear. There are 14 residues in the CDR3. Germline V gene sequence: CDR1 KGHPV, CDR2 FQNQEV (reference sequence). V was trimmed by 4 bases and J by 0 bases, leaving 8 bases between them. CDR3: CASSPVTSAETLYF. Partial CDR3 DNA: TGTGCCAGCAGTCCTGTAACTAGTGCAGAAACGCTGTAT.

This clone was seen only a few times. Genes and germline are mouse. The sequence runs out 1 residue before the end of the CDR3; the remainder is reconstructed from the germline J gene. The J gene is TRBJ2-7, the V gene TRBV16; D is possibly TRBD1 or TRBD2 (6 bases each). The CDR3 runs to 14 residues. Trimming removed 1 base at V and 4 bases at J, with 11 bases between. Germline values: CDR1 SGHSA, CDR2 FRNQAP. This CDR3 is CASSLVGGSYEQYF. Incomplete CDR3 DNA: TGTGCAAGCAGCTTAGTTGGGGGCAGTTATGAACAGTAC.

To note about this clone: Gene names follow the mouse nomenclature. CDR3 amino acids: CAWSLRTGGNTGQLYF. The DNA read from the CDR3 is TGTGCCTGGAGTCTAAGAACTGGGGGGAACACCGGGCAGCTCTAC. The rearrangement joins TRBV31 to TRBJ2-2; 9 positions agree with TRBD2. Sequencing ends 1 residue short of the CDR3 end; the germline J gene provides the rest. J was trimmed by 2 bases and V by 0 bases; bases with no gene match: 4. Germline assignment: CDR1 GKSSPN and CDR2 SITVG. The CDR3 runs 16 residues.

Turning to this clone: The gene names here belong to mouse. The read gets to within 1 residue of the CDR3 end, and the germline J gene fills in the rest. The chain recombines TRBV12-2 with TRBJ2-5; TRBD2 matches at 11 bases. The germline V gene encodes CDR1 SGHLS and CDR2 HYDKME. CDR3 size: 15 residues. Trimming cost V 4 bases and J 3 bases; bases outside gene matches: 5. The CDR3 is CASSRDWGLQDTQYF. The CDR3 DNA, read in part, is TGTGCCAGCTCACGGGACTGGGGGTTACAAGACACCCAGTAC.

With regard to this clone: Germline and genes: mouse. The CDR3 goes on 1 residue after the read ends, and that part is filled in from the germline J gene. This chain uses TRBV26 with TRBJ2-4; TRBD1 might be the D (5 bases). The CDR3 has 15 amino acids. The V gene's germline CDR1 is KGHPV and CDR2 FQNQEV (reference sequence). V lost 3 bases and J lost 0, with 10 bases in between. CDR3 in amino acids: CASSLGHSSQNTLYF. The DNA read from the CDR3 is TGTGCCAGCAGTCTCGGACACTCTAGTCAAAACACCTTGTAC.

Comment on this clone: Gene names and germline refer to mouse. The missing CDR3 end, 1 residue past where the read stops, is filled in from the germline J gene. V gene TRBV1 combines with J gene TRBJ2-4; 8 positions agree with TRBD1. From germline, CDR1 is NSQYPW and CDR2 LRSPGD (reference sequence). The CDR3 spans 14 residues. The junction had 1 base not matched to a gene; V was cut back by 5 bases and J by 0 bases. The CDR3 is CTCSRQGSQNTLYF. The DNA read from the CDR3 is TGCACCTGCAGTCGACAGGGGAGTCAAAACACCTTGTAC.

A note on this clone: Any gene name here is a mouse gene name. The read ends 1 residue before the CDR3 terminus; that terminus is restored from the germline J gene. The chain couples TRBV4 to TRBJ1-1; D gene unclear. Trimming took off 3 bases at V and 0 bases at J, with 5 bases between the two ends. Germline CDR1 is LGHDT and CDR2 is YNNKQL (reference sequence). The CDR3 spans 13 residues. The part of the CDR3 DNA that was read is TGTGCCAGCAGCTATACAGCAAACACAGAAGTCTTC. It encodes CASSYTANTEVF. The full CDR3 is CASSYTANTEVFF.

With respect to this clone: Each gene name is a mouse one. The read ends 1 residue early relative to the CDR3; the germline J gene fills the gap. V is TRBV31 and J is TRBJ1-5; D call uncertain. Trimming shortened V by 3 bases and J by 1 base, and 4 bases separated the two germline ends. This CDR3 has 12 residues. Looked up from germline, CDR1 is GKSSPN and CDR2 is SITVG. CDR3 bases read: TGTGCCTGGAGGGTCAACAACCAGGCTCCGCTT. Its protein product is CAWRVNNQAPL. The complete CDR3 reads CAWRVNNQAPLF.

This clone was seen just once. The gene symbols are mouse symbols. The read terminates 1 residue before the CDR3 end, so the remaining end is supplied by the germline J gene. The genes are TRBV1 and TRBJ2-5, with TRBD1 matching over 10 bases. The length of the CDR3 is 14 residues. With 4 bases clipped from V and 6 bases from J, the junction kept 4 bases outside the gene matches. The germline CDR1 and CDR2 sequences are NSQYPW and LRSPGD (reference sequence). CDR3 DNA (partial): TGCACCTGCAGTGGCCGGGACAGGGGTGACACCCAGTAC. It codes for CTCSGRDRGDTQY. The whole CDR3 protein is CTCSGRDRGDTQYF.

In the case of this clone: Here the gene names and germline are mouse. The CDR3 loop reads CASSPQGASNERLFF. The DNA read from the CDR3 is TGTGCCAGCAGTCCTCAGGGGGCTTCCAACGAAAGATTATTT. The gene calls are TRBV26 and TRBJ1-4, with 8 bases lining up with TRBD1. The read comes to an end 1 residue before the CDR3 does, leaving the germline J gene to fill in the end. Per germline, CDR1 KGHPV and CDR2 FQNQEV (reference sequence). There are 15 residues in the CDR3. V was pared by 4 bases and J by 1 base, with 2 bases of the junction left unmatched.